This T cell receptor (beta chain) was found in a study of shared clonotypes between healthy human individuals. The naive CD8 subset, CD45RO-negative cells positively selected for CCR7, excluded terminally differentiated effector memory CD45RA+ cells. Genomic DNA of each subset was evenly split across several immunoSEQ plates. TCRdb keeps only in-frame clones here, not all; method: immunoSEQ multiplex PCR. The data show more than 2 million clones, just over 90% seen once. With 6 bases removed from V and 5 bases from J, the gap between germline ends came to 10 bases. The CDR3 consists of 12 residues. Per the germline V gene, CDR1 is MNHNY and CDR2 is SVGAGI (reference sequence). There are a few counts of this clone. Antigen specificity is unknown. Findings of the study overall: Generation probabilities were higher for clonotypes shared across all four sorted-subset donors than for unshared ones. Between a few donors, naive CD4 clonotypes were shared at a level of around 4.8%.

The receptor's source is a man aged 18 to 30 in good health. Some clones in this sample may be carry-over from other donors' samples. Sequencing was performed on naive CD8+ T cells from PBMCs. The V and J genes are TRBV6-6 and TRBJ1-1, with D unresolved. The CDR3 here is CASSPDKTEAFF. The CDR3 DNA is TGTGCCAGCAGCCCTGACAAGACTGAAGCTTTCTTT.